One sample yielded the 21 T cell receptor beta chains listed below, sequenced in a study of Ad26.COV2.S vaccination and SARS-CoV-2 variants. Treatment defined: about 20 received Ad26.COV2.S at low or high dose, single or two shots; 5 received placebo; per-sample allocation not given. Day 63 after the first vaccine or placebo injection was the time point for sampling. Profiled with immunoSEQ multiplex PCR; TCRdb holds only in-frame clones, not every one. The sample lists approximately 340,000 clones, about 85% occurring once. The specimen comprised peripheral blood, sampled in a trial of Ad26.COV2.S vaccine versus placebo. These receptors all stem from a person between 18 and 65 years old who received the Ad26.COV2.S COVID-19 vaccine or a placebo.

This clone was seen a single time. The rearrangement uses TRBV4-1 and TRBJ2-3; D possibly matches TRBD1 or TRBD2 (5 bases each). The CDR3 has 15 amino acids. The V end was cut by 1 base, the J end by 4 bases, with 12 bases between. Germline V gene sequence: CDR1 MGHRA, CDR2 YSYEKL. CDR3 region: CASSQVGVWADTQYF. The CDR3 DNA sequence: TGCGCCAGCAGCCAAGTGGGGGTATGGGCAGATACGCAGTATTTT.

The chain is built from TRBV20-1 and TRBJ2-7; D is ambiguous. CDR3 size: 14 residues. CDR1 is DFQATT and CDR2 is SNEGSKA in the germline V gene (reference sequence). The V and J ends lost 3 bases and 5 bases respectively, with 17 bases between them. The CDR3 loop reads CSASRVPAVDEQYF. CDR3 sequence (DNA): TGCAGTGCTAGTCGGGTTCCCGCGGTGGACGAGCAGTACTTC.

Concerning this clone itself: The same CDR3 can be traced to other DNA sequences in this sample. The chain links TRBV10-2 to TRBJ1-5; D unresolved. The CDR3 has 13 amino acids. The V gene's germline CDR1 is WSHSY and CDR2 SAAADI. V was cut by 1 base and J by 4 bases, with 5 bases left in between. The CDR3 loop is CASSELVNQPQHF. The CDR3 bases are TGCGCCAGCAGTGAGTTGGTGAATCAGCCCCAGCATTTT.

The gene calls are TRBV3-1 (or the pseudogene TRBV3-2) and TRBJ2-7; no reliable D call. The CDR3 is 15 amino acids. V lost 3 bases, J lost 2 bases, and 14 bases lay in between. Germline V gives CDR1 LGHDT, CDR2 YNNKEL (reference sequence). As DNA, the CDR3 is TGTGCCAGCAGCCAGGGTCTACTTGGCGCCTACGAGCAGTACTTC. Its protein is CASSQGLLGAYEQYF.

The V gene is TRBV2, the J gene TRBJ1-4, with D possibly matching TRBD1 (5 bases). Per the germline V gene, CDR1 is SNHLY and CDR2 is FYNNEI. The CDR3 contains 15 residues. Trimming took off 6 bases at V and 0 bases at J, with 11 bases between the two ends. This CDR3 is CASRPPGATNEKLFF. In DNA, the CDR3 is TGTGCCAGCAGGCCGCCGGGGGCAACTAATGAAAAACTGTTTTTT.

The V and J genes are TRBV30 and TRBJ2-2, with D hard to call. Trimming removed 4 bases from V and 1 base from J, with 13 bases in between. The V gene's germline CDR1 is GTSNPN and CDR2 SVGIG (reference sequence). The CDR3 sequence is 15 residues long. The CDR3 coding sequence is TGTGCCTGGAAGCCCGGCAGGTTGAACACCGGGGAGCTGTTTTTT. This encodes CAWKPGRLNTGELFF.

This clone was observed many times. V usage is TRBV28 and J usage is TRBJ1-5; perhaps TRBD1 as D (6 bases). CDR3 length equals 13 residues. Trimming pared 1 base from V and 5 bases from J, leaving 6 bases between. CDR1 MDHEN and CDR2 SYDVKM come from the germline V gene. The CDR3: CASSLYRDQPQHF. The CDR3 DNA reads as TGTGCCAGCAGTTTATACAGGGATCAGCCCCAGCATTTT.

This clone was observed a single time. The chain couples TRBV3-1 (or the pseudogene TRBV3-2) to TRBJ1-1, with 7 bases fitting TRBD1. Germline-derived CDR1 and CDR2 are LGHDT and YNNKEL (reference sequence). V lost 2 bases and J lost 1; bases outside the gene matches: 7. This CDR3 has 16 residues. The CDR3 loop reads CASSQPTGTGNTEAFF. DNA for the CDR3: TGTGCCAGCAGCCAACCGACAGGGACGGGGAACACTGAAGCTTTCTTT.

The chain joins TRBV11-2 to TRBJ1-4; D not certain. CDR3 size: 15 residues. V shed 5 bases and J shed 0 bases, with 10 bases lying between them. Per germline, CDR1 SGHAT and CDR2 FQNNGV. The CDR3 DNA reads TGTGCCAGCAGCAACGTGGGAGCAACTAATGAAAAACTGTTTTTT. Translating it yields CASSNVGATNEKLFF.

This chain connects TRBV30 to TRBJ1-2, with D tentatively TRBD1 (6 bases). Germline CDR1 and CDR2: GTSNPN and SVGIG (reference sequence). Trimming cost V 4 bases and J 3 bases, with 12 bases left between them. The CDR3 loop spans 13 amino acids. DNA of the CDR3: TGTGCCTGGACCCCAGGGGAGGACTATGGCTACACCTTC. Translated, it gives CAWTPGEDYGYTF.

The V call is TRBV18, the J call TRBJ1-1, with unresolved D. The V and J ends lost 4 bases and 3 bases respectively, with 12 bases between them. The CDR3 length is 14 residues. CDR1 KGHSH and CDR2 LQKENI come from the germline V gene. DNA of the CDR3: TGTGCCAGCTCACTTGCGACGAGGGACACTGAAGCTTTCTTT. This codes for CASSLATRDTEAFF.

The V and J genes are TRBV2 and TRBJ2-5; possibly TRBD1 or TRBD2 for D (5 bases each). The germline V gene has CDR1 SNHLY and CDR2 FYNNEI. This CDR3 contains 15 residues. The V and J ends lost 10 bases and 1 base respectively, with 19 bases between them. The CDR3, as DNA: TGTGCCATCAAAAGAGGGGTGGCAGGCCAAGAGACCCAGTACTTC. This translates into CAIKRGVAGQETQYF.

The genes are TRBV11-3 and TRBJ2-2, with D possibly being TRBD1 or TRBD2 (5 bases each). The CDR3 is 15 residues long. Trimming removed 1 base at V and 1 base at J, with 7 bases between. The V gene's germline CDR1 is SGHNT and CDR2 YENEEA. CDR3 region: CASSLAGQNTGELFF. CDR3 bases: TGTGCCAGCAGCTTAGCGGGGCAGAACACCGGGGAGCTGTTTTTT.

The CDR3 is CASSERYEQYF. For the CDR3, the DNA is TGTGCCAGCAGTGAGAGATACGAGCAGTACTTC. The rearrangement joins TRBV2 to TRBJ2-7; D not certain. Germline assignment: CDR1 SNHLY and CDR2 FYNNEI. The CDR3 is 11 residues long. Trimming took off 3 bases at V and 4 bases at J, with 4 bases between the two ends. Full variable domain (missing parts from reference TRBV2 and TRBJ2-7): EPEVTQTPSHQVTQMGQEVILRCVPISNHLYFYWYRQILGQKVEFLVSFYNNEISEKSEIFDDQFSVERPDGSNFTLKIRSTKLEDSAMYFCASSERYEQYFGPGTRLTVT.

This clone came up once. The chain carries TRBV6-5 and TRBJ2-7; no clear D gene. The CDR3 is 12 residues long. V lost 6 bases and J lost 0, with 6 bases in between. CDR1 and CDR2 (germline): MNHEY, SVGAGI. CDR3 sequence: CASRTSSYEQYF. For the CDR3, the DNA is TGTGCCAGCAGAACCAGCTCCTACGAGCAGTACTTC.

The chain recombines TRBV15 with TRBJ1-1, with D unclear. V was cut by 4 bases and J by 5 bases, with 14 bases left in between. This CDR3 is built from 14 residues. Germline V lookup: CDR1 LNHNV, CDR2 YYDKDF (reference sequence). This CDR3 is CATSIGPPGTEAFF. Written as DNA, the CDR3 is TGTGCCACCAGCATAGGTCCCCCGGGGACTGAAGCTTTCTTT.

The rearrangement joins TRBV2 to TRBJ2-5, with D possibly TRBD2 on 5 matching bases. Trimming took off 4 bases at V and 1 base at J, with 7 bases between the two ends. CDR3 length: 13 residues. Germline CDR1 reads SNHLY; CDR2 reads FYNNEI. The CDR3 DNA is TGTGCCAGCAGTGGGAGGCTCCAAGAGACCCAGTACTTC. It specifies CASSGRLQETQYF. Together with reference TRBV2 and TRBJ2-5, the CDR3 gives the full variable domain: EPEVTQTPSHQVTQMGQEVILRCVPISNHLYFYWYRQILGQKVEFLVSFYNNEISEKSEIFDDQFSVERPDGSNFTLKIRSTKLEDSAMYFCASSGRLQETQYFGPGTRLLVL.

The chain has TRBV2 and TRBJ1-4, with 8 bases fitting TRBD1. The CDR3 is 13 amino acids. J lost 7 bases, V lost 6 bases, and 4 bases had no gene match. In germline, CDR1 is SNHLY, CDR2 FYNNEI. The CDR3 here is CASRAGGSEKLFF. In DNA, the CDR3 is TGTGCCAGCAGGGCAGGGGGCTCTGAAAAACTGTTTTTT.

The chain carries TRBV12-5 and TRBJ1-5; D perhaps matches TRBD1 (5 bases). The V gene's germline CDR1 is LGHNT and CDR2 FRNRAP. CDR3 size: 15 residues. V was clipped by 6 bases and J by 0 bases, with 12 bases between them. Here the CDR3 DNA reads TGTGCTAGTGGCAATACAGGAATTAGCAATCAGCCCCAGCATTTT. Its protein product is CASGNTGISNQPQHF.

The chain has TRBV27 and TRBJ1-1; a possible D gene is TRBD1 (6 bases). Germline V gives CDR1 MNHEY, CDR2 SMNVEV (reference sequence). V shed 5 bases and J shed 11 bases, with 18 bases lying between them. The CDR3 extends over 13 amino acids. The DNA of the CDR3 is TGTGCCAGCAGTATGCAGGGGCTTCGTCGTGCTTTCTTT. This gives the protein CASSMQGLRRAFF.

This chain links TRBV15 with TRBJ2-7; 7 bases agree with TRBD1. The CDR3 has 17 amino acids. CDR1 is LNHNV, CDR2 YYDKDF, per germline (reference sequence). V shed 2 bases and J 1 base; nucleotides not matched to a gene: 11. The CDR3 loop reads CATSRLTWTGQSYEQYF. CDR3 bases: TGTGCCACCAGCAGACTTACTTGGACAGGACAATCCTACGAGCAGTACTTC.